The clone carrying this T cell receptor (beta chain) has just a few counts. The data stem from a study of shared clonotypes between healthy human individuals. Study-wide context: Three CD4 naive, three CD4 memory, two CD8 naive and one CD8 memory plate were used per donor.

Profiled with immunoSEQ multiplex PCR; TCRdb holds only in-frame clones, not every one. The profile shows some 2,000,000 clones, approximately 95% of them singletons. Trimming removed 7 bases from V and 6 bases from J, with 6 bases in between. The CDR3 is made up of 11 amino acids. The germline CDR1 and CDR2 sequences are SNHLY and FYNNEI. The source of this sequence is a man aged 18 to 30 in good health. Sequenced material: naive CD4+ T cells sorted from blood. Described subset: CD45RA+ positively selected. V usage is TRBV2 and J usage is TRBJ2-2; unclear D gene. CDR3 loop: CASTLAGELFF. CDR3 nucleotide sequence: TGTGCCAGCACGCTAGCCGGGGAGCTGTTTTTT. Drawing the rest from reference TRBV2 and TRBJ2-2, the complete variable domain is EPEVTQTPSHQVTQMGQEVILRCVPISNHLYFYWYRQILGQKVEFLVSFYNNEISEKSEIFDDQFSVERPDGSNFTLKIRSTKLEDSAMYFCASTLAGELFFGEGSRLTVL.